These T cell receptor beta chains were read from a single sample in a study of regulatory T cells in long-lasting Graves disease. TCRdb re-analysed the multiplex PCR reads in MiXCR, keeping a single row per CDR3 protein. This table has some 500,000 distinct CDR3 sequences, approximately 12% appearing once. Separately, the same data were catalogued under a study of T cells in Graves' hyperthyroidism and ophthalmopathy.

The sample consisted of peripheral blood mononuclear cells (PBMCs), taken at new diagnosis, from a patient treated with antithyroid drugs. These TCRs come from a young man with Graves disease. Each CDR3 is given with its conserved first and last residue. Not all rows give a size; the values are once, few, many and, for expanded clones, a class.

TRBJ2-1	TRBV12-3/TRBV12-4	many	15	CASSLLAGGVNEQFF
TRBJ2-1	TRBV6-2/TRBV6-3	many	15	CASRIRLAGNNEQFF
TRBJ1-1	TRBV27	.	15	CASGNPGRMNTEAFF
TRBJ1-1	TRBV18	few	14	CASSPRDSQTEAFF
TRBJ1-2	TRBV19	many	13	CASCRDFNYGYTF
TRBJ2-2	TRBV6-1	.	13	CASSHLGAGELFF
TRBJ2-5	TRBV30	.	14	CAWSHWDLQETQYF
TRBJ1-1	TRBV28	many	13	CASIGAASTEAFF
TRBJ2-7	TRBV12-3/TRBV12-4	.	12	CASSFPGSEQYF
TRBJ2-1	TRBV27	.	15	CASAPLGGPYNEQFF
TRBJ2-1	TRBV30	few	14	CAWSRVILHDEQFF
TRBJ2-1	TRBV29-1	many	10	CSVYRVVQFF
TRBJ2-3	TRBV11-1	few	11	CASSFTDTQCF
TRBJ2-2	TRBV13	many	18	CASSLSLSTGANTGELFF
TRBJ1-6	TRBV7-9	.	14	CASSAAIYNSPLHF
TRBJ2-2	TRBV3-1	.	15	CASSLAGGWVGELFF
TRBJ2-6	TRBV15	many	15	CATSRAGSGANVLTF
TRBJ2-4	TRBV12-3/TRBV12-4	many	16	CASSLRARYAKNIQYF
TRBJ2-1	TRBV12-3/TRBV12-4	many	14	CASSFEALRDEQFF
TRBJ2-1	TRBV28	.	13	CASIAGGRNEQFF
TRBJ1-4	TRBV10-3	.	14	CAISESTPGDKLFF
TRBJ2-7	TRBV20-1	many	14	CSALRPGASYEQYF
TRBJ1-4	TRBV30	few	13	CAWKRTAREQLFF
TRBJ2-7	TRBV4-1	few	17	CASSQPRVTRDNYEQYF
TRBJ1-1	TRBV2	many	15	CASRRLGSANTEAFF
TRBJ2-3	TRBV12-3/TRBV12-4	many	18	CASSLGGLAGRPTDTQYF
TRBJ1-2	TRBV30	few	14	CAWRPLKQLYGYTF
TRBJ2-2	TRBV28	many	15	CASSLGGAETGELFF
TRBJ1-1	TRBV24-1	.	15	CATSRGRGGSTEAFF
TRBJ2-1	TRBV11-2	many	17	CASSYPEGVRGYNEQFF
TRBJ1-5	TRBV2	few	13	CASTPNRNQPQHF
TRBJ2-1	TRBV29-1	.	15	CSVEDRDRVLDEQFF
TRBJ2-7	TRBV7-2	many	14	CASSSRQGQGEQYF
TRBJ2-7	TRBV12-3/TRBV12-4	.	14	CASSTSTKTYEQYF
TRBJ2-6	TRBV12-3/TRBV12-4	many	15	CASTLGQGYANVLTF
TRBJ2-2	TRBV12-3/TRBV12-4	many	15	CASSLRGGSPGELFF
TRBJ1-2	TRBV7-8	.	13	CASSLDRTGGHTF
TRBJ2-5	TRBV2	many	13	CASSEDGAETQYF
TRBJ1-5	TRBV15	many	12	CATSLRNQPQHF
TRBJ1-6	TRBV19	.	15	CASSISGTGYSPLHF
TRBJ2-1	TRBV5-1	few	15	CASSLGSGSWYEQFF
TRBJ2-1	TRBV6-1	many	14	CASTRDRGLNEQFF
.	TRBV3-1	many	13	CASSQVAGVTQYF
TRBJ1-2	TRBV20-1	few	15	CSARDLDGPNYGYTF
TRBJ1-5	TRBV20-1	many	14	CSAREGGSNQPQHF
TRBJ2-7	TRBV3-1	many	13	CASSQAGPYEQYF
TRBJ2-4	TRBV20-1	.	13	CSVPGGTQNIQYF